This passage covers 5 T cell receptor beta chains from one sample sequenced in a study of T cell changes during pregnancy in multiple sclerosis. Assay used: immunoSEQ multiplex PCR; TCRdb lists only in-frame clones, some missing. Of about 36,000 clones listed, over 80% are singletons. The specimen was PBMCs (not recorded whether the cells were cultured). These receptors all come from a female donor with multiple sclerosis, enrolled in a pregnancy study.

The genes are TRBV7-2 and TRBJ2-1; a weak D match, TRBD1 (5 bases). Trimming pared 1 base from V and 10 bases from J, leaving 5 bases between. This CDR3 has 11 residues. CDR1 is SGHTA, CDR2 FQGNSA, per germline. Written as DNA, the CDR3 is TGTGCCAGCAGCTTAGGGACAGAGCAGTTCTTC. Amino acids: CASSLGTEQFF.

The chain is built from TRBV2 and TRBJ1-1; no firm D call. The CDR3 loop spans 11 amino acids. V was shortened by 7 bases and J by 6 bases, with 9 bases between the two germline ends. Germline V gene sequence: CDR1 SNHLY, CDR2 FYNNEI. In nucleotides, the CDR3 is TGTGCCAGCACGGAGAGCCCTGAAGCTTTCTTT. Protein product: CASTESPEAFF.

This clone has only one observation. V gene TRBV6-6 combines with J gene TRBJ2-3; D not certain. The CDR3 runs to 11 residues. Per germline, CDR1 MNHNY and CDR2 SVGAGI (reference sequence). Trimming shortened V by 5 bases and J by 6 bases, and 6 bases separated the two germline ends. In DNA, the CDR3 is TGTGCCAGCAGTCCCGGGGATACGCAGTATTTT. Protein sequence: CASSPGDTQYF.

The chain links TRBV4-2 to TRBJ1-1, with D unresolved. The CDR3 runs 14 residues. V gave up 1 base and J gave up 3 bases, with 9 bases separating them. Germline V gene data show CDR1 as LGHNA and CDR2 as YNFKEQ. This CDR3 reads CASSQAWGDTEAFF. For the CDR3, the DNA is TGTGCCAGCAGCCAAGCTTGGGGTGACACTGAAGCTTTCTTT.

The chain employs TRBV2 and TRBJ2-3, with D unclear. V lost 7 bases and J lost 2, with 10 bases in between. The CDR3 length is 13 residues. CDR1 and CDR2 from the germline V gene are SNHLY and FYNNEI. In DNA, the CDR3 is TGTGCCAGCATCGCCAGGTACACAGATACGCAGTATTTT. It translates to CASIARYTDTQYF. Based on the CDR3 plus reference TRBV2 and TRBJ2-3, the full variable domain is EPEVTQTPSHQVTQMGQEVILRCVPISNHLYFYWYRQILGQKVEFLVSFYNNEISEKSEIFDDQFSVERPDGSNFTLKIRSTKLEDSAMYFCASIARYTDTQYFGPGTRLTVL.